This T cell receptor beta chain was observed in a study of T-cell memory formation after mild COVID-19. The study, taken as a whole, reports: Contracting CD4+ clones lay largely in CM and EM, with CD8+ ones residing in EMRA. Clones contracting day 15 to 85 were balanced CD4/CD8; later expanders leaned CD4+.

Using constant-segment primers, 5'RACE produced TCR alpha and TCR beta cDNA libraries carrying sample barcodes and UMIs. MiXCR, run by TCRdb on the 5' RACE reads, gives a single entry per CDR3 protein. The data show some 280,000 distinct CDR3 sequences, 16% seen once. This clonotype has a count of ten or more. The antigen remains undetermined. The clonotype originates from a young man who had mild COVID-19 (a few samples of this study predate the infection). Cell type and time point are not known. Material for sequencing was PBMCs or a T cell subset sorted from them (not recorded which).

CDR3 DNA: TGCGCCAGCAGCCAAGGGCGGGCACGTGAGCAGTTCTTC. Translating it yields CASSQGRAREQFF. The chain combines TRBV4-3 with TRBJ2-1; possibly TRBD2 for D (5 bases). The CDR3 spans 13 residues. Trimming took 1 base from V and 9 from J, leaving 10 bases between them. Germline CDR1 LGHNA, CDR2 YSLEER.